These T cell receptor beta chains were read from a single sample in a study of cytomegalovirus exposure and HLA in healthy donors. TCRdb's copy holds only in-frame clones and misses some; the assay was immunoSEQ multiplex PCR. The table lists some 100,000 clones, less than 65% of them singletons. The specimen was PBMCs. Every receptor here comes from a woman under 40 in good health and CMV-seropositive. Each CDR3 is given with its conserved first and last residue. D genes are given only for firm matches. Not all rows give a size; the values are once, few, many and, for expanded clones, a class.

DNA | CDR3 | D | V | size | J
TGTGCCAGCAGTGAAGCTGGGCCGGGAATCGAACTGTTTTTT | CASSEAGPGIELFF | - | TRBV6-1 | - | TRBJ1-4
TGTGCCAGCAGCCCCAGGGGGTTTAACACTGAAGCTTTCTTT | CASSPRGFNTEAFF | TRBD1 | TRBV9 | - | TRBJ1-1
TGCGCCAGCAGTGATCAGGCGGGGGGCTACAATGAGCAGTTCTTC | CASSDQAGGYNEQFF | TRBD2 | TRBV10-1 | - | TRBJ2-1
TGTGCCAGCTCACCTGAGGTCCGGGACAAAGCTCAACCCCAGCATTTT | CASSPEVRDKAQPQHF | - | TRBV18 | - | TRBJ1-5
TGTGCCTGGAGTCGGGAGGGTCGGGCTGAAGCTTTCTTT | CAWSREGRAEAFF | - | TRBV30 | once | TRBJ1-1
TGCGCCAGCAGCTTAGCCTCGTCAGGGGCCAACGTCCTGACTTTC | CASSLASSGANVLTF | - | TRBV5-1 | - | TRBJ2-6
TGTGCCAGCTCATTACAGCGGGAAGAGACCCAGTACTTC | CASSLQREETQYF | - | TRBV18 | - | TRBJ2-5
TGTGCCATCAGCCTCACCCGGACAGGGGACTATGGCTACACCTTC | CAISLTRTGDYGYTF | TRBD1 | TRBV10-3 | - | TRBJ1-2
TGTGCCAGCAGCCCCCGACTAGCGGGCGCTAGCACAGATACGCAGTATTTT | CASSPRLAGASTDTQYF | TRBD2 | TRBV11-3 | - | TRBJ2-3
TGTGCCAGCAGCTTCGGGACCCAGGGGGACGAGCAGTACTTC | CASSFGTQGDEQYF | TRBD1 | TRBV7-9 | - | TRBJ2-7
TGTGCCTGGAGTGCCCATCCTGGCAGAGCTTTCTTT | CAWSAHPGRAFF | - | TRBV30 | - | TRBJ1-1
TGTGCCAGCAGTCAACAGGGGGACAGTGAAGCTTTCTTT | CASSQQGDSEAFF | TRBD1 | TRBV27 | - | TRBJ1-1
TGCGCCAGCAGCCAAGATGGGACAGTAGGAACCGGGGAGCTGTTTTTT | CASSQDGTVGTGELFF | TRBD1 | TRBV4-3 | few | TRBJ2-2
TGCAGCGTTGTAGGGGCCGGAAACACCATATATTTT | CSVVGAGNTIYF | - | TRBV29-1 | - | TRBJ1-3
TGCGCCAGCAGCTTGACAGGGGGGAAGAACACTGAAGCTTTCTTT | CASSLTGGKNTEAFF | TRBD1 | TRBV5-1 | few | TRBJ1-1
TGTGCCTGGAGTTCCAGGACAGGGAATTCACCCCTCCACTTT | CAWSSRTGNSPLHF | TRBD1 | TRBV30 | - | TRBJ1-6
TGTGCCAGCAGCGACCCGGCGCGGGGGGGCACAGATACGCAGTATTTT | CASSDPARGGTDTQYF | TRBD2 | TRBV9 | - | TRBJ2-3
TGCGCCAGCACGGCTGGCCAGGGGGCCGGGTACACCTTC | CASTAGQGAGYTF | TRBD1 | TRBV5-1 | - | TRBJ1-2
TGTGCCTGGAGTGTACCAGCGTACGAGCAGTACTTC | CAWSVPAYEQYF | - | TRBV30 | - | TRBJ2-7
TGCGCCAGCAGCTTGGCTAGCGGGGGATACGAGCAGTACTTC | CASSLASGGYEQYF | TRBD2 | TRBV5-1 | - | TRBJ2-7
TGTGCCACCATGACCCGGGACAGGGGACACTATGGCTACACCTTC | CATMTRDRGHYGYTF | TRBD1 | TRBV19 | once | TRBJ1-2
TGTGCCAGCAGACAGGGGAGCGTTGGAGATACGCAGTATTTT | CASRQGSVGDTQYF | TRBD1 | TRBV6-4 | few | TRBJ2-3
TGTGCCAGCAGTGCAAACAGGGGAGCTCTGAATAATTCACCCCTCCACTTT | CASSANRGALNNSPLHF | TRBD1 | TRBV2 | - | TRBJ1-6
TGTGCCAGCAGCTTAGGCGGGTCCCTGCTGGGGGCGGGTGGAAACACCATATATTTT | CASSLGGSLLGAGGNTIYF | - | TRBV7-2 | - | TRBJ1-3
TGTGCCAGCAGCCCGGACATAAACTATGGCTACACCTTC | CASSPDINYGYTF | - | TRBV7-2 | - | TRBJ1-2
TGTGCCAGCAGCGTCTCGGGGACTCCTTTCGAGACCCAGTACTTC | CASSVSGTPFETQYF | - | TRBV2 | - | TRBJ2-5
TGTGCCAGCAGCGCGACAGGGGGCACTGAAGCTTTCTTT | CASSATGGTEAFF | TRBD1 | TRBV5-4 | - | TRBJ1-1
TGTGCCTGGAGTGCTAACCCCACAGCGACAGGTGTGGGGAACACTGAAGCTTTCTTT | CAWSANPTATGVGNTEAFF | - | TRBV30 | few | TRBJ1-1
TGTGCCTGTTCCATTGCCTATAATTCACCCCTCCACTTT | CACSIAYNSPLHF | - | TRBV30 | - | TRBJ1-6
TGTGCCTGGAGTGACTTAAACACTGAAGCTTTCTTT | CAWSDLNTEAFF | - | TRBV30 | - | TRBJ1-1
TGTGCCAGCAATCGGGAGGGCTATGGCTACACCTTC | CASNREGYGYTF | - | TRBV6-5 | few | TRBJ1-2